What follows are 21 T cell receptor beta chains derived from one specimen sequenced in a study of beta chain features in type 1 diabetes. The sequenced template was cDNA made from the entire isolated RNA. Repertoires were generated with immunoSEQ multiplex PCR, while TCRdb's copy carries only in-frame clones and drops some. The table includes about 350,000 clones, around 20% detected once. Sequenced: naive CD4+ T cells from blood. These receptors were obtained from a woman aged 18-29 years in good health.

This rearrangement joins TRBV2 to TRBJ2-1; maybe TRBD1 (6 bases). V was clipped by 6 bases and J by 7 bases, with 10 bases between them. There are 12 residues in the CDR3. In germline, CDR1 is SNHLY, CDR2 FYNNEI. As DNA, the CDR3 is TGTGCCAGCAGGGAACAGGGTAATGAGCAGTTCTTC. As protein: CASREQGNEQFF.

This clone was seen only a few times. The CDR3 DNA reads as TGCGCCAGCAGCTTGGCAGGGGGGACAGATGGCTACACCTTC. Amino acids: CASSLAGGTDGYTF. The rearrangement uses TRBV5-1 and TRBJ1-2; 7 nucleotides line up with TRBD1. CDR1 and CDR2 (germline): SGHRS, YFSETQ. V gave up 0 bases and J gave up 6 bases; unmatched junction bases: 5. The CDR3 is 14 amino acids.

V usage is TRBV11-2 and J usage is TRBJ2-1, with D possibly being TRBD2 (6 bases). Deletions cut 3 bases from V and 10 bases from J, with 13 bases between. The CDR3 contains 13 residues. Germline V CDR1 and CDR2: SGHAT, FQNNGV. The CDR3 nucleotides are TGTGCCAGCAGCTTTGACTCAGGAGGGGAGCAGTTCTTC. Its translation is CASSFDSGGEQFF.

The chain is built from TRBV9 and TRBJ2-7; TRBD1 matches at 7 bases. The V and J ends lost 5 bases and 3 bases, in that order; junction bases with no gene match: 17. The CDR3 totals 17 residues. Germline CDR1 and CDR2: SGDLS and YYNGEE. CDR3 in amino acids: CASSAWGVDRAYYEQYF. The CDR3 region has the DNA TGTGCCAGCAGTGCCTGGGGCGTCGACAGGGCCTACTACGAGCAGTACTTC.

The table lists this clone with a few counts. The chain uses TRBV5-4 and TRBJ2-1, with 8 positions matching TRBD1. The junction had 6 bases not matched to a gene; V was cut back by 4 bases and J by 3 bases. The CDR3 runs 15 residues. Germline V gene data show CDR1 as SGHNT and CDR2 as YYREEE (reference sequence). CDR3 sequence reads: CASSAGQGHYNEQFF. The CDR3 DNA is TGTGCCAGCAGCGCAGGACAGGGCCACTACAATGAGCAGTTCTTC.

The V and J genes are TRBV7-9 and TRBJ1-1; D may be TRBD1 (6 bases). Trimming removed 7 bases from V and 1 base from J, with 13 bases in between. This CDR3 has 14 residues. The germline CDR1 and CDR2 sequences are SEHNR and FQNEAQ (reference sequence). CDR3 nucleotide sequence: TGTGCCAGCAACCCCTCGACAGGGAACACTGAAGCTTTCTTT. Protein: CASNPSTGNTEAFF.

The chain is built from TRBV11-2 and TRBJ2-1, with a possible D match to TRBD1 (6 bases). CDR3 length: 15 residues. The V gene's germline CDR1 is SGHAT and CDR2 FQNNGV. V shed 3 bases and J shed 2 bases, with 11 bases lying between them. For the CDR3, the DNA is TGTGCCAGCAGCTTCGCAGGGGCCCCCTACAATGAGCAGTTCTTC. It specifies CASSFAGAPYNEQFF.

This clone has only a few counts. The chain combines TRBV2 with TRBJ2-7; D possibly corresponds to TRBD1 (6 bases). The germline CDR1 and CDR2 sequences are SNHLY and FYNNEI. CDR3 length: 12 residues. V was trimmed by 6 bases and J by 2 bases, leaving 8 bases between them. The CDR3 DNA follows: TGTGCCAGCAGGGACAGAGCCTACGAGCAGTACTTC. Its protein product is CASRDRAYEQYF.

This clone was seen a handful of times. The CDR3 region is CASSLGRDYEQYF. The CDR3 DNA follows: TGTGCCAGCAGCTTAGGCAGGGACTACGAGCAGTACTTC. The V gene is TRBV7-2, the J gene TRBJ2-7; tentative D call: TRBD1 (5 bases). The germline CDR1 and CDR2 sequences are SGHTA and FQGNSA. V lost 1 base and J 3 bases, leaving 7 bases between the germline ends. The CDR3 covers 13 residues.

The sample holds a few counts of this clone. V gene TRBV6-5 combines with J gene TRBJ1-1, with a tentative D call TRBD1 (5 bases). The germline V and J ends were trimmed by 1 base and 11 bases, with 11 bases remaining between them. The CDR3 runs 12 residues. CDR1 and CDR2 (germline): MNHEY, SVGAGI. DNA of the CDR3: TGTGCCAGCAGTTACTGGGGCAGCGAGGCTTTCTTT. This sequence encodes CASSYWGSEAFF.

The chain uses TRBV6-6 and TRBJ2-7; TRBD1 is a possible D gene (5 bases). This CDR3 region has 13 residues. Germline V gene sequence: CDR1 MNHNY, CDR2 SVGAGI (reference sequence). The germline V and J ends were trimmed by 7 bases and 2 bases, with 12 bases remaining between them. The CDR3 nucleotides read TGTGCCAGCACCAAAGGGGTAACCTACGAGCAGTACTTC. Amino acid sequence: CASTKGVTYEQYF.

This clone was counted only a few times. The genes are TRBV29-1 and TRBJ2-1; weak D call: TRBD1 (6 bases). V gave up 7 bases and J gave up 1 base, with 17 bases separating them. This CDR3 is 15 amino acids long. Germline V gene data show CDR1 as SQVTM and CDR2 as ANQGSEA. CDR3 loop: CSASQGRRSYNEQFF. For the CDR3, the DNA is TGCAGCGCATCCCAGGGGCGCAGATCCTACAATGAGCAGTTCTTC.

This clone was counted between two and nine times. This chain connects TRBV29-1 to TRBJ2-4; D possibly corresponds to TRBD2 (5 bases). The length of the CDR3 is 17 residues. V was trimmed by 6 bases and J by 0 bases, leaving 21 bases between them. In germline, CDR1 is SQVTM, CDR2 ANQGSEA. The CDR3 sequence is CSVTSEGPSEAKNIQYF. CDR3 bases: TGCAGCGTCACTTCAGAGGGTCCGAGTGAAGCCAAAAACATTCAGTACTTC.

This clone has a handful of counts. CDR3 region: CASGGQGVTYEQYF. DNA of the CDR3: TGTGCCAGCGGGGGACAGGGGGTCACCTACGAGCAGTACTTC. This rearrangement joins TRBV5-4 to TRBJ2-7; 11 nucleotides line up with TRBD1. V shed 7 bases, J shed 2 bases, and the junction held 5 bases outside the gene matches. Germline V gives CDR1 SGHNT, CDR2 YYREEE (reference sequence). The CDR3 length is 14 residues.

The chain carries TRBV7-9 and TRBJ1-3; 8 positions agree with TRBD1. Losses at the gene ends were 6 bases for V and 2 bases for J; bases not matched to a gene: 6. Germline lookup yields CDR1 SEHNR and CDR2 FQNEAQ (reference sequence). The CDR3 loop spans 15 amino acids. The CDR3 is CASRPKTGAGNTIYF. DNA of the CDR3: TGTGCCAGCAGACCTAAGACAGGGGCTGGAAACACCATATATTTT.

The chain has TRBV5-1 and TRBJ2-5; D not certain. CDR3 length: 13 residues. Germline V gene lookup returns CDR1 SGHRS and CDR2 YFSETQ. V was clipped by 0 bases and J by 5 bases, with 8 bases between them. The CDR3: CASSLVVGETQYF. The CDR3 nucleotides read TGCGCCAGCAGCTTGGTTGTCGGGGAGACCCAGTACTTC.

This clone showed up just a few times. The CDR3 DNA reads TGTGCCAGTAGTATAGATCAACGAGTAGATACGCAGTATTTT. Translation: CASSIDQRVDTQYF. The V gene is TRBV19, the J gene TRBJ2-3; no definite D call. CDR3 length: 14 residues. From germline, CDR1 is LNHDA and CDR2 SQIVND (reference sequence). The V and J ends lost 0 bases and 5 bases respectively, with 9 bases between them.

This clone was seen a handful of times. CDR3 sequence reads: CASSLGQLYTEAFF. CDR3 nucleotide sequence: TGCGCCAGCAGCTTGGGACAGCTTTACACTGAAGCTTTCTTT. The genes are TRBV5-1 and TRBJ1-1; tentatively, D is TRBD1 (5 bases). The CDR3 has 14 residues. Germline V gene sequence: CDR1 SGHRS, CDR2 YFSETQ. The V gene lost 0 bases and the J gene lost 3 bases, with 9 bases spanning the gap.

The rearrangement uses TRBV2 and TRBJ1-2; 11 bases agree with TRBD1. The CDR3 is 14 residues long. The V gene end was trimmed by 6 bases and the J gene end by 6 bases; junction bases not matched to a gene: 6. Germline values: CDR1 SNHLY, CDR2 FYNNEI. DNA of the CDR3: TGTGCCAGCAGGGGAATGGACAGGGGGCATGGCTACACCTTC. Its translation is CASRGMDRGHGYTF.

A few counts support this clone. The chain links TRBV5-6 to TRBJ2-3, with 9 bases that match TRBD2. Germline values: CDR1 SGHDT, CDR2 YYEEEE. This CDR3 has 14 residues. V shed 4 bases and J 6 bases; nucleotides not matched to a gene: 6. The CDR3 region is CASSETSGWDTQYF. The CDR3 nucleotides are TGTGCCAGCAGCGAGACTAGCGGATGGGATACGCAGTATTTT.

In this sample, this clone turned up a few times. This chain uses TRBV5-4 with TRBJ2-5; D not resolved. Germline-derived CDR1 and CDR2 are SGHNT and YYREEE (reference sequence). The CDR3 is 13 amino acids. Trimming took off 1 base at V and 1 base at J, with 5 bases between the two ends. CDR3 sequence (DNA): TGTGCCAGCAGCTTGCCCTTCCAAGAGACCCAGTACTTC. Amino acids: CASSLPFQETQYF.